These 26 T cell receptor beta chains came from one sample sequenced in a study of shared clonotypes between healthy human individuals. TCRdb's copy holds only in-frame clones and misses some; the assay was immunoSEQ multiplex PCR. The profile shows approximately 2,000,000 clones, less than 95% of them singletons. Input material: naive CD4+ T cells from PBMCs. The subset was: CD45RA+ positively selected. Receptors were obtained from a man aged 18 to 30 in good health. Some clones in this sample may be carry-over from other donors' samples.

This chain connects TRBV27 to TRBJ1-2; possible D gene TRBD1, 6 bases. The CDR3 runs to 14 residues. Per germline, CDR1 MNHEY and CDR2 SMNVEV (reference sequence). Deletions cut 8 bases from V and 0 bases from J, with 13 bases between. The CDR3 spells CASWGGLANYGYTF. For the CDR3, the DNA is TGTGCCAGCTGGGGGGGGCTAGCTAACTATGGCTACACCTTC.

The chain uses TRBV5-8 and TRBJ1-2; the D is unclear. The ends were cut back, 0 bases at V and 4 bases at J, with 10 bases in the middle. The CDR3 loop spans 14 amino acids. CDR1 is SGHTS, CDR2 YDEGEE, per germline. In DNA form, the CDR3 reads TGTGCCAGCAGCTTGGTTCTAACAGTCTATGGCTACACCTTC. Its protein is CASSLVLTVYGYTF.

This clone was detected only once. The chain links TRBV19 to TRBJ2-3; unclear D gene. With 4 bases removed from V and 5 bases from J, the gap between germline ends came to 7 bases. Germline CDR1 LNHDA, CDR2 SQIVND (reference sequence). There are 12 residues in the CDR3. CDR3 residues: CASSSYRDTQYF. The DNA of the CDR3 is TGTGCCAGTAGTAGTTATCGAGATACGCAGTATTTT.

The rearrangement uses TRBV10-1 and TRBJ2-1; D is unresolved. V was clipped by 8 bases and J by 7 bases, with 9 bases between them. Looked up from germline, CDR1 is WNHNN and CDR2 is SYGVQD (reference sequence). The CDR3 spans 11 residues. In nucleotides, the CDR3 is TGCGCCAGCGGTCAAGGTAATGAGCAGTTCTTC. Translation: CASGQGNEQFF.

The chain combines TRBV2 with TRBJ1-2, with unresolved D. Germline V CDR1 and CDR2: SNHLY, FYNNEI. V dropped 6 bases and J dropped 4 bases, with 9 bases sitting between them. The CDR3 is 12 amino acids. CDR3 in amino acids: CASRTEGYGYTF. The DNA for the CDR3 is TGTGCCAGCAGGACCGAGGGCTATGGCTACACCTTC.

The CDR3, as DNA: TGCGCCAGCAGCCAAGATACCACGATGGCGGGACCCTCCTACGAGCAGTACTTC. Translated: CASSQDTTMAGPSYEQYF. J is TRBJ2-7 and V is TRBV4-1; the D gene is possibly TRBD2 (6 bases). The CDR3 runs to 18 residues. V lost 0 bases, J lost 0 bases, and 18 bases lay in between. Germline assignment: CDR1 MGHRA and CDR2 YSYEKL.

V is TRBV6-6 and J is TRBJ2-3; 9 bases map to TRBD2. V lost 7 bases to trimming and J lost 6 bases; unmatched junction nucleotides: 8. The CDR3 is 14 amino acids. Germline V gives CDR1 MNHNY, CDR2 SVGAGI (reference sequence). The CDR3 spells CASNKREAEDTQYF. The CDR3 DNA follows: TGTGCCAGCAACAAGCGGGAGGCAGAGGATACGCAGTATTTT.

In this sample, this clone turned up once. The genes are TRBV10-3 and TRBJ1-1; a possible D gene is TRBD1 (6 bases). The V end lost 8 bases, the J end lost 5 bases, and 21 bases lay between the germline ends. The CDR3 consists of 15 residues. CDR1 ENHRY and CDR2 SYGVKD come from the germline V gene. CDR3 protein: CAISPVGGGQTEAFF. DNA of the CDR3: TGTGCCATCTCCCCCGTCGGCGGGGGCCAGACTGAAGCTTTCTTT.

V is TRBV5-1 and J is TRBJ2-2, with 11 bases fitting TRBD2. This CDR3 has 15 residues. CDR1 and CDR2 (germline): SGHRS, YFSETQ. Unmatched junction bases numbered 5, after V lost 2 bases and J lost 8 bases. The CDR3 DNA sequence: TGCGCCAGCAGCTTTACTAGCGGGAGCCCTGGGGAGCTGTTTTTT. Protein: CASSFTSGSPGELFF.

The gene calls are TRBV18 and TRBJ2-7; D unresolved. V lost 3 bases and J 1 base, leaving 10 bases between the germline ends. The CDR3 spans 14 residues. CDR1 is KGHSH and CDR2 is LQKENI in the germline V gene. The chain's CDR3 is CASSPGMGSYEQYF. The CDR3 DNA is TGTGCCAGCTCACCGGGCATGGGATCCTACGAGCAGTACTTC.

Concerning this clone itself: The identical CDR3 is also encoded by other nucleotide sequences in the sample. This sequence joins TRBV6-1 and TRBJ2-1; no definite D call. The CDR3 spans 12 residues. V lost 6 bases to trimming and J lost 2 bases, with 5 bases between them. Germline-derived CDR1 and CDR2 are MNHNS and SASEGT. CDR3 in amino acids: CASSRPYNEQFF. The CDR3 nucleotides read TGTGCCAGCAGCCGACCCTACAATGAGCAGTTCTTC.

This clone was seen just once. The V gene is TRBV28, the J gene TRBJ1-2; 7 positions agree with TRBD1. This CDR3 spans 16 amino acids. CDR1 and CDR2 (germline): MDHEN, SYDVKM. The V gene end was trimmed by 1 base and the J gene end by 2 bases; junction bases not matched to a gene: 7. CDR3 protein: CASSLSVDRENYGYTF. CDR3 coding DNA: TGTGCCAGCAGTTTATCGGTCGACAGGGAGAACTATGGCTACACCTTC.

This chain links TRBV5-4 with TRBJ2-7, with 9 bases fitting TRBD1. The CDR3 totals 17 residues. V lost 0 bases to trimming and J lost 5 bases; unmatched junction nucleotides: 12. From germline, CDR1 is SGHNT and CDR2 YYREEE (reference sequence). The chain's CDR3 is CASSLAKVGQGKNEQYF. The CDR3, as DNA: TGTGCCAGCAGCTTGGCCAAGGTGGGACAGGGAAAGAACGAGCAGTACTTC.

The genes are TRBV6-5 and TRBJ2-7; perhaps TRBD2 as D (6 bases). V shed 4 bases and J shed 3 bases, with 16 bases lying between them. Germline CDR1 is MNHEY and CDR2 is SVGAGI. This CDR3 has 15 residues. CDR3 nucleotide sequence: TGTGCCAGCAGTTCGGGACTTGCGACAAGCTACGAGCAGTACTTC. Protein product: CASSSGLATSYEQYF.

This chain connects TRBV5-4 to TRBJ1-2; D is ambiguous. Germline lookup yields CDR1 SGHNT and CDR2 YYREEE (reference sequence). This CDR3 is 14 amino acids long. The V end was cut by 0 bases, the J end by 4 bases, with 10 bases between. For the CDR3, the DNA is TGTGCCAGCAGCTTGGCCGCAGGCGTCTATGGCTACACCTTC. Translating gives CASSLAAGVYGYTF.

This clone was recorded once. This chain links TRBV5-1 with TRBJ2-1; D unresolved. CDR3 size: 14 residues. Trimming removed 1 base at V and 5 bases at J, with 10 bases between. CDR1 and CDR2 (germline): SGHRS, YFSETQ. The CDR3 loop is CASSLMGFNNEQFF. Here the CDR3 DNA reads TGCGCCAGCAGCTTGATGGGTTTCAACAATGAGCAGTTCTTC.

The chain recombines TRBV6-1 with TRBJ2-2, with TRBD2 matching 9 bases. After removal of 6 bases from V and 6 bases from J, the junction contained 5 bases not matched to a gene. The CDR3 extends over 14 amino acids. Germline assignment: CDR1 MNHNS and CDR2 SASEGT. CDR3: CASRPQREAGELFF. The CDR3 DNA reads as TGTGCCAGCAGGCCCCAGCGGGAGGCCGGGGAGCTGTTTTTT.

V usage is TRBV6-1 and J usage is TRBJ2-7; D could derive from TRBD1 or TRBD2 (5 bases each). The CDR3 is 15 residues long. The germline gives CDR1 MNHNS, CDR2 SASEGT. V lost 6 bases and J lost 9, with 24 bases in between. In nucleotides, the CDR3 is TGTGCCAGCAGCCCGTCTAGGGACCCTAGTTATGGGCAGTACTTC. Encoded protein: CASSPSRDPSYGQYF.

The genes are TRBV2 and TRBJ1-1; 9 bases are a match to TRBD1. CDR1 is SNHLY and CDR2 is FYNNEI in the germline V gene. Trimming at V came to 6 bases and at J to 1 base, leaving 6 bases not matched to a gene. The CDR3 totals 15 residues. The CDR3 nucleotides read TGTGCCAGCAGGGACAGGGGTGGACCGAACACTGAAGCTTTCTTT. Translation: CASRDRGGPNTEAFF. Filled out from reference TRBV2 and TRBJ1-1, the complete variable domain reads EPEVTQTPSHQVTQMGQEVILRCVPISNHLYFYWYRQILGQKVEFLVSFYNNEISEKSEIFDDQFSVERPDGSNFTLKIRSTKLEDSAMYFCASRDRGGPNTEAFFGQGTRLTVV.

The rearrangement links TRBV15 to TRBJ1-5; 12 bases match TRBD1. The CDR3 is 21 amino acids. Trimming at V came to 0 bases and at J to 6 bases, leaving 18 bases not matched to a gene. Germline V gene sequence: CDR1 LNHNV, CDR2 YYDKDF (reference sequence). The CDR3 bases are TGTGCCACCAGCAGAGATCCACTAAGCCGTCCCGGGACAGGGGGCGGTCAGCCCCAGCATTTT. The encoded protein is CATSRDPLSRPGTGGGQPQHF.

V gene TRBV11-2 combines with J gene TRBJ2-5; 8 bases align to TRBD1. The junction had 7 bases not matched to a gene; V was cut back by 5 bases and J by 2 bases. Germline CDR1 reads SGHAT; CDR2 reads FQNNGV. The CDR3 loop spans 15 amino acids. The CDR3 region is CASSRLRGLQETQYF. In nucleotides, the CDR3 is TGTGCCAGCAGCCGCCTCAGGGGGCTACAAGAGACCCAGTACTTC. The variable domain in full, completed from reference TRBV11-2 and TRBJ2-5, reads EAGVAQSPRYKIIEKRQSVAFWCNPISGHATLYWYQQILGQGPKLLIQFQNNGVVDDSQLPKDRFSAERLKGVDSTLKIQPAKLEDSAVYLCASSRLRGLQETQYFGPGTRLLVL.

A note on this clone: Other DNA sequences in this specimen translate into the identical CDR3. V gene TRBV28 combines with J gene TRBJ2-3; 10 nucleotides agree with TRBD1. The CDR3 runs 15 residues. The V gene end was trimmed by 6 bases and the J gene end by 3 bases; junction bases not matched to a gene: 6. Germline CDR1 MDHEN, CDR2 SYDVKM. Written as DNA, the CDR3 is TGTGCCAGCAGGACAGGGGGCGCGTTAACAGATACGCAGTATTTT. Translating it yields CASRTGGALTDTQYF.

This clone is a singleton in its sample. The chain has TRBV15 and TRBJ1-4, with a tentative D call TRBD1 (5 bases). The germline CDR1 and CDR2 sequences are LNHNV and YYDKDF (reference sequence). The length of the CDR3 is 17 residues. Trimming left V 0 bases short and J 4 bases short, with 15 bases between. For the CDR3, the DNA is TGTGCCACCAGCAGAGATGGAACGGGGCAGCTTAATGAAAAACTGTTTTTT. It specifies CATSRDGTGQLNEKLFF.

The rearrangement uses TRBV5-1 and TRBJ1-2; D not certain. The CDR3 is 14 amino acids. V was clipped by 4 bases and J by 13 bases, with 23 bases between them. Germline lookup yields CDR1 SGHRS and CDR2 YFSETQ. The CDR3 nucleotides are TGCGCCAGCAGCCAGGCAACTGATTCGGGTTTATCCACCTTC. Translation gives CASSQATDSGLSTF.

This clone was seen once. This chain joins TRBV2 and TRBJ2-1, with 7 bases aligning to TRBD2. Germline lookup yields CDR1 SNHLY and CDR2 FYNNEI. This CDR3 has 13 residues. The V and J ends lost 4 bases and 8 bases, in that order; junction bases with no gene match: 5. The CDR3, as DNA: TGTGCCAGCAGTGGGGGACTACGGTATGAGCAGTTCTTC. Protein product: CASSGGLRYEQFF.

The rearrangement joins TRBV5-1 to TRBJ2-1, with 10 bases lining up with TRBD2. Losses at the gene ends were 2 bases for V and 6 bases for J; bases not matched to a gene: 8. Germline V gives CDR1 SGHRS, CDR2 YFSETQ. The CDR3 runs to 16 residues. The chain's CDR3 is CASSFMLAGASNEQFF. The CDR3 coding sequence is TGCGCCAGCAGCTTTATGCTAGCGGGAGCAAGCAATGAGCAGTTCTTC.